The present T cell receptor beta chain was sequenced within a study of blood T cell repertoires in COVID-19 (TCRdb year 2020). Turning to the overall study: The collaborator samples originated in the United States, Italy and Spain and spanned the acute and convalescent phases of COVID-19. Samples came from the ongoing ImmuneRACE study (first 160 participants) plus 1,254 subjects from 6 global collaborators. Where available, HLA class I and class II types were obtained from metadata supplied by the sample provider rather than from assay-based typing. The prospective study material was composed of cDNA or gDNA derived from T cells, B-cell-depleted T cells, or PBMCs. Subjects who had been exposed to COVID-19, were actively infected with it, or had recovered from it provided the deeply sampled blood TCRbeta repertoires that made up the dataset. A de-identified subject ID, COVID-19 status, age in years and sex were almost always included in the sample metadata. The repertoires were made available in a free public database intended to serve as a resource for research on the immune response to SARS-CoV-2. Points the paper makes about the study in general: Clinical and demographic metadata were provided uncurated, with the amount varying by source and participant.

The V and J ends are trimmed by 1 base and 4 bases, leaving 10 bases between them. The CDR3 covers 14 residues, taking in both the cysteine and the phenylalanine. Only the CDR3 DNA stays, 42 bases, in frame from base 1. Sequences SGDLS (CDR1) and YYNGEE (CDR2) are obtained from the germline V gene. TCRbeta CDR3 regions were amplified from genomic DNA by means of the immunoSEQ Assay, a bias-controlled multiplex PCR. The source study handled its data this way. Within the assay, amplification of reference gene primers was used to estimate how many nucleated cells each sample contained. Sequence reads were collapsed and filtered to measure the absolute abundance of every unique TCRbeta CDR3 rearrangement. For each sample, productive Simpson clonality was calculated as the square root of Simpson's diversity index over productive rearrangements. The table comes from immuneACCESS by way of TCRdb, which keeps in-frame sequences with V and J called. Part of the clones is missing from these tables; in studies checked, under half for an unresolved V gene and the rest for unknown reasons. D and trimming were read from the DNA, whereas the V and J calls and clone size are those reported in that table. The sample contains approximately 200,000 clones, about 85% of them found a single time. 5.5% to 7% of the sample belongs to the ten largest clones.

One collaborating source in Seattle enrolled patients while the patients were actively infected and followed the patients over time throughout the course of disease. Each collaborating institution followed its own protocols to collect whole blood in K2EDTA tubes. Collaborator samples were shipped for TCRbeta analysis as frozen whole blood, isolated PBMCs, or DNA extracted from either sample type. Points on this clone: Its antigen specificity is not known. Base qualities are missing; no much larger clone stands one base away.

Sequenced input: peripheral blood. The chain links TRBV9 with TRBJ2-3; TRBD2 is a weak D gene call, 6 bases matching. This clonotype was obtained from a woman aged 40 to 50 with COVID-19, enrolled during active disease. The encoded CDR3 is CASSVRGEPDTQYF. The DNA sequence is as follows: TGTGCCAGCAGCGTACGCGGGGAGCCAGATACGCAGTATTTT.